The entry below describes one T cell receptor (beta chain). The antigen remains undetermined. This sample was included in a study of cytomegalovirus exposure and HLA in healthy donors. As for the study in general: A preliminary data release comprised roughly 80 million unique TCRs obtained from HLA-typed donors. Findings and limits, study-wide: The authors later linked a missense DCLRE1C variant to TCR beta V- and J-gene trimming. In a later analysis, most CMV-associated TCR beta chains appeared HLA-restricted. TCR beta V segments were, for the most part, productive about 87% or about 30% of the time in an earlier analysis.

The PCR was carried out with 60 Vbeta primers and 13 Jbeta primers. Produced via immunoSEQ multiplex PCR; TCRdb's table is partial and in-frame only. The repertoire holds 110,000 to 150,000 clones, roughly 85% seen once, with about 1.8% in the top ten. The ends lost 0 bases at V and 2 bases at J; junction bases unmatched: 4. There are 16 residues in the CDR3. The V gene's germline CDR1 is MGHRA and CDR2 YSYEKL. This rearrangement joins TRBV4-1 to TRBJ2-5; 9 bases map to TRBD1. Sequencing was carried out using PBMCs. The clonotype comes from a woman aged 25 to 39 in good health and CMV-seronegative. In DNA form, the CDR3 reads TGCGCCAGCAGCCAAGACTCGGACAGGGGACAAGAGACCCAGTACTTC. Its protein is CASSQDSDRGQETQYF.